This T cell receptor (beta chain) was obtained from a study of blood T cell repertoires in COVID-19. Study-level background: Collection of acute and convalescent COVID-19 samples took place in the United States, Italy and Spain. The analysed material was cDNA or gDNA that came from T cells, B-cell-depleted T cells, or PBMCs.

CDR1 and CDR2 (germline): MDHEN, SYDVKM. This CDR3 has 11 amino acids. The V end lost 6 bases, the J end lost 3 bases, and 6 bases lay between the germline ends. Authors' analysis steps: Amplification of reference gene primers was used by the study to estimate nucleated cell counts. Here immunoSEQ multiplex PCR was the method, and the copy in TCRdb shows in-frame clones only, minus some. The V and J calls and clone size were taken over from that table, and D and trimming were inferred from the DNA. The data contain 150,000 to 200,000 clones, around 72% of them singletons. The J gene is TRBJ2-7, the V gene TRBV28; no definite D call. The source of this sequence is a woman at least 80 years old with acute or convalescent COVID-19. Input material: peripheral blood. CDR3 sequence: CASSQNYEQYF. The CDR3 DNA reads as TGTGCCAGCAGCCAGAACTACGAGCAGTACTTC.